This T cell receptor (beta chain) was captured in a study of cytomegalovirus exposure and HLA in healthy donors. The study's findings and limits: Relative to equally common others, HLA-associated TCR beta chains showed greater clonal expansion in a later analysis. According to reports, the classifier identified cytomegalovirus status with high specificity and sensitivity. In a later analysis, several top co-occurrence clusters appeared linked to parvovirus B19, influenza, CMV and Epstein-Barr virus.

The PCR used 60 Vbeta and 13 Jbeta primers. Assay used: immunoSEQ multiplex PCR; TCRdb lists only in-frame clones, some missing. The sample holds approximately 170,000 clones; over 65% are singletons and the top ten take less than 0.9%. With respect to this clone: Its antigen remains unidentified.

V shed 8 bases and J shed 11 bases, with 19 bases lying between them. The CDR3 has 13 residues. Germline CDR1 is SNHLY and CDR2 is FYNNEI. The clonotype was recovered from a female donor in good health and CMV-seronegative. The sample consisted of PBMCs. The chain employs TRBV2 and TRBJ1-5; D not certain. As DNA, the CDR3 is TGTGCCAGCGCCAGAAAGATAGCAGCGGCCCAGCATTTT. Amino acid sequence: CASARKIAAAQHF. Combining the CDR3 with reference TRBV2 and TRBJ1-5 gives the whole variable domain EPEVTQTPSHQVTQMGQEVILRCVPISNHLYFYWYRQILGQKVEFLVSFYNNEISEKSEIFDDQFSVERPDGSNFTLKIRSTKLEDSAMYFCASARKIAAAQHFGDGTRLSIL.